One sample yielded the 32 T cell receptor beta chains listed below, sequenced in a study of cytomegalovirus exposure and HLA in healthy donors. Amplification used 60 Vbeta primers and 13 Jbeta primers. Sequencing used immunoSEQ multiplex PCR; TCRdb keeps in-frame clones, though not all of them. This table holds around 200,000 clones, roughly 82% found once. Sequencing was done on a sample of PBMCs. The receptors shown here come from a man aged 40-55 years in good health and CMV-seropositive.

The chain couples TRBV19 to TRBJ2-3, with D possibly matching TRBD2 (5 bases). This CDR3 is built from 16 residues. CDR1 and CDR2 from the germline V gene are LNHDA and SQIVND (reference sequence). V lost 0 bases to trimming and J lost 0 bases, with 10 bases between them. CDR3 in amino acids: CASSIETGTSTDTQYF. As DNA, the CDR3 is TGTGCCAGTAGTATAGAAACGGGAACTAGCACAGATACGCAGTATTTT. The variable domain in full, with the rest retrieved from reference TRBV19 and TRBJ2-3, is DGGITQSPKYLFRKEGQNVTLSCEQNLNHDAMYWYRQDPGQGLRLIYYSQIVNDFQKGDIAEGYSVSREKKESFPLTVTSAQKNPTAFYLCASSIETGTSTDTQYFGPGTRLTVL.

The chain links TRBV7-6 to TRBJ2-3; 12 bases match TRBD2. Germline-derived CDR1 and CDR2 are SGHVS and FNYEAQ. The length of the CDR3 is 14 residues. The V segment lost 8 bases and the J segment 6 bases; nucleotides outside the gene matches: 6. The CDR3 bases are TGTGCCAGCGGCGGACTAGCGGGGCCGGATACGCAGTATTTT. It is translated as CASGGLAGPDTQYF.

The gene calls are TRBV14 and TRBJ2-5; D unclear. Trimming cost V 3 bases and J 4 bases, with 9 bases left between them. Germline values: CDR1 SGHDN, CDR2 FVKESK. The CDR3 sequence is 13 residues long. This chain's CDR3 is CASSHSGLETQYF. CDR3 bases: TGTGCCAGCAGCCATAGTGGGCTAGAGACCCAGTACTTC.

Comments on this clone: The sample has other DNA sequences that encode this CDR3 too. The chain is built from TRBV6-1 and TRBJ1-1, with 7 nucleotides matching TRBD1. CDR1 is MNHNS and CDR2 is SASEGT in the germline V gene. The CDR3 spans 14 residues. J lost 1 base, V lost 5 bases, and 4 bases had no gene match. CDR3 region: CASSRDSTNTEAFF. CDR3 sequence (DNA): TGTGCCAGCAGTCGGGACAGTACGAACACTGAAGCTTTCTTT.

V is TRBV29-1 and J is TRBJ1-2; weak D call: TRBD1 (5 bases). V was shortened by 5 bases and J by 4 bases, with 17 bases between the two germline ends. Germline CDR1 SQVTM, CDR2 ANQGSEA. The CDR3 consists of 14 residues. The CDR3 loop reads CSVFGHPVVYGYTF. DNA for the CDR3: TGCAGCGTTTTTGGACACCCGGTAGTCTATGGCTACACCTTC.

V is TRBV19 and J is TRBJ1-2; possibly TRBD1 for D (5 bases). The CDR3 consists of 16 residues. Trimming took off 6 bases at V and 3 bases at J, with 20 bases between the two ends. In germline, CDR1 is LNHDA, CDR2 SQIVND (reference sequence). The CDR3 DNA reads TGTGCCAGTAGGGATCTGGGGGTGACGGGGGACTATGGCTACACCTTC. As protein: CASRDLGVTGDYGYTF.

The V gene is TRBV2, the J gene TRBJ2-1; 8 positions agree with TRBD1. The CDR3 covers 14 residues. CDR1 is SNHLY and CDR2 is FYNNEI in the germline V gene. V dropped 9 bases and J dropped 8; count of bases not matched to a gene: 12. CDR3 residues: CARPGQALRDEQFF. For the CDR3, the DNA is TGTGCCAGGCCGGGACAGGCCCTTCGTGATGAGCAGTTCTTC.

The rearrangement uses TRBV9 and TRBJ2-6; 11 positions match TRBD1. With 4 bases clipped from V and 4 bases from J, the junction kept 7 bases outside the gene matches. The CDR3 length is 17 residues. The germline gives CDR1 SGDLS, CDR2 YYNGEE. CDR3 loop: CASSLLGQGAGANVLTF. DNA for the CDR3: TGTGCCAGCAGCTTACTCGGACAGGGGGCGGGGGCCAACGTCCTGACTTTC.

The chain uses TRBV5-1 and TRBJ2-1; TRBD2 matches 12 bases. Germline V lookup: CDR1 SGHRS, CDR2 YFSETQ. After removal of 0 bases from V and 9 bases from J, the junction contained 4 bases not matched to a gene. The CDR3 runs 15 residues. CDR3 in amino acids: CASSLEVLAGGEQFF. In DNA, the CDR3 is TGCGCCAGCAGCTTGGAGGTACTAGCGGGAGGTGAGCAGTTCTTC.

This chain connects TRBV7-9 to TRBJ1-4; 7 bases align to TRBD1. V lost 4 bases and J lost 7; bases outside the gene matches: 6. This CDR3 has 14 amino acids. The germline V gene has CDR1 SEHNR and CDR2 FQNEAQ (reference sequence). In nucleotides, the CDR3 is TGTGCCAGCAGCTCAGGGGGGACAGTTGAAAAACTGTTTTTT. This sequence encodes CASSSGGTVEKLFF.

The rearrangement links TRBV5-1 to TRBJ2-3, with 8 bases identical to TRBD1. With 3 bases clipped from V and 3 bases from J, the junction kept 6 bases outside the gene matches. The germline gives CDR1 SGHRS, CDR2 YFSETQ. The CDR3 extends over 15 amino acids. This CDR3 is CASSSTGQVTDTQYF. CDR3 nucleotides: TGCGCCAGCAGCTCAACGGGACAGGTAACAGATACGCAGTATTTT.

V and J are TRBV5-4 and TRBJ2-4; D perhaps matches TRBD1 (5 bases). From germline, CDR1 is SGHNT and CDR2 YYREEE (reference sequence). The CDR3 runs 13 residues. V gave up 1 base and J gave up 5 bases, with 7 bases separating them. The CDR3 loop is CASSLQGQNIQYF. CDR3 nucleotides: TGTGCCAGCAGCTTGCAGGGCCAAAACATTCAGTACTTC.

This clone appeared a single time. This chain uses TRBV5-1 with TRBJ2-1; TRBD2 agrees at 15 bases. V lost 0 bases to trimming and J lost 6 bases; unmatched junction nucleotides: 1. Germline CDR1 reads SGHRS; CDR2 reads YFSETQ. CDR3 length: 16 amino acids. CDR3 sequence reads: CASSLGTSGRANEQFF. CDR3 nucleotides: TGCGCCAGCAGCTTGGGGACTAGCGGGAGGGCCAATGAGCAGTTCTTC. The whole variable domain, remainder taken from reference TRBV5-1 and TRBJ2-1, is KAGVTQTPRYLIKTRGQQVTLSCSPISGHRSVSWYQQTPGQGLQFLFEYFSETQRNKGNFPGRFSGRQFSNSRSEMNVSTLELGDSALYLCASSLGTSGRANEQFFGPGTRLTVL.

The chain employs TRBV5-6 and TRBJ2-1, with 14 nucleotides matching TRBD2. Trimming removed 3 bases from V and 9 bases from J; junction bases left unmatched: 8. Per germline, CDR1 SGHDT and CDR2 YYEEEE. The CDR3 runs 16 residues. The CDR3 here is CASSWPGLAGEGEQFF. The CDR3 DNA is TGTGCCAGCAGCTGGCCGGGACTAGCGGGAGAGGGTGAGCAGTTCTTC. The whole variable domain, remainder taken from reference TRBV5-6 and TRBJ2-1, is DAGVTQSPTHLIKTRGQQVTLRCSPKSGHDTVSWYQQALGQGPQFIFQYYEEEERQRGNFPDRFSGHQFPNYSSELNVNALLLGDSALYLCASSWPGLAGEGEQFFGPGTRLTVL.

The V gene is TRBV5-4, the J gene TRBJ2-5; the D gene is possibly TRBD2 (7 bases). Germline values: CDR1 SGHNT, CDR2 YYREEE (reference sequence). V lost 4 bases and J lost 5, with 18 bases in between. The length of the CDR3 is 15 residues. The chain's CDR3 is CASSLPGGAGETQYF. The CDR3 nucleotides are TGTGCCAGCAGCCTTCCTGGGGGGGCCGGCGAGACCCAGTACTTC.

V is TRBV6-6 and J is TRBJ1-1; D is unresolved. V was trimmed by 0 bases and J by 0 bases, leaving 5 bases between them. CDR1 is MNHNY and CDR2 is SVGAGI in the germline V gene (reference sequence). The CDR3 sequence is 14 residues long. The DNA of the CDR3 is TGTGCCAGCAGTTACTCGGCAGTGAACACTGAAGCTTTCTTT. Translated: CASSYSAVNTEAFF.

The CDR3 region has the DNA TGTGCCAGCAGTGAAGCAGAGGGGGCAGAGTACAATGAGCAGTTCTTC. Protein product: CASSEAEGAEYNEQFF. The chain is built from TRBV6-1 and TRBJ2-1; TRBD1 agrees at 7 bases. CDR3 length: 16 residues. The ends lost 0 bases at V and 4 bases at J; junction bases unmatched: 6. Per germline, CDR1 MNHNS and CDR2 SASEGT.

This clone was picked up a small number of times. The J gene is TRBJ2-1, the V gene TRBV29-1; D not certain. The ends were cut back, 5 bases at V and 6 bases at J, with 14 bases in the middle. In germline, CDR1 is SQVTM, CDR2 ANQGSEA. The CDR3 totals 13 residues. CDR3 region: CSVWANAGNEQFF. The DNA of the CDR3 is TGCAGCGTTTGGGCCAATGCCGGCAATGAGCAGTTCTTC.

The V and J genes are TRBV5-6 and TRBJ1-2; 7 bases match TRBD1. The germline V gene encodes CDR1 SGHDT and CDR2 YYEEEE. The CDR3 runs to 14 residues. The junction had 8 bases not matched to a gene; V was cut back by 4 bases and J by 5 bases. The CDR3 bases are TGTGCCAGCAGCCCTGGACAGGTCCCGTATGGCTACACCTTC. Amino acid sequence: CASSPGQVPYGYTF. Drawing the rest from reference TRBV5-6 and TRBJ1-2, the complete variable domain is DAGVTQSPTHLIKTRGQQVTLRCSPKSGHDTVSWYQQALGQGPQFIFQYYEEEERQRGNFPDRFSGHQFPNYSSELNVNALLLGDSALYLCASSPGQVPYGYTFGSGTRLTVV.

The CDR3 nucleotides are TGTGCCAGCAGCTTAGGAGGGGGTGAGCAGTTCTTC. Translation: CASSLGGGEQFF. The rearrangement uses TRBV11-2 and TRBJ2-1; TRBD1 might be the D (6 bases). The CDR3 runs to 12 residues. Germline CDR1 SGHAT, CDR2 FQNNGV. Deletions cut 1 base from V and 9 bases from J, with 7 bases between.

The chain couples TRBV7-6 to TRBJ2-1, with TRBD2 matching 11 bases. The CDR3 covers 15 residues. Per the germline V gene, CDR1 is SGHVS and CDR2 is FNYEAQ. V lost 5 bases to trimming and J lost 6 bases; unmatched junction nucleotides: 6. CDR3 sequence: CASSPQLAGVNEQFF. For the CDR3, the DNA is TGTGCCAGCAGCCCGCAACTAGCGGGAGTCAATGAGCAGTTCTTC.

This clone was counted a few times. The rearrangement uses TRBV5-1 and TRBJ2-3; 16 positions agree with TRBD2. Losses at the gene ends were 3 bases for V and 1 base for J; bases not matched to a gene: 5. The CDR3 runs to 18 residues. The germline V gene encodes CDR1 SGHRS and CDR2 YFSETQ. CDR3 amino acids: CASSSGLAGGHGTDTQYF. Here the CDR3 DNA reads TGCGCCAGCAGCTCGGGACTAGCGGGAGGGCACGGCACAGATACGCAGTATTTT.

This clone has only one observation. The gene calls are TRBV7-9 and TRBJ2-2; unclear D gene. The CDR3 runs to 14 residues. Germline-derived CDR1 and CDR2 are SEHNR and FQNEAQ (reference sequence). Trimming removed 6 bases at V and 1 base at J, with 9 bases between. In DNA, the CDR3 is TGTGCCAGCAGTTCTAGTGAGAACACCGGGGAGCTGTTTTTT. Its translation: CASSSSENTGELFF.

This clone was recorded a few times. The chain's CDR3 is CASTRDRGYEQYF. In DNA form, the CDR3 reads TGTGCCAGCACTAGGGACAGGGGCTACGAGCAGTACTTC. The chain recombines TRBV6-6 with TRBJ2-7, with 10 nucleotides matching TRBD1. The CDR3 spans 13 residues. Germline trimming cut 7 bases from V and 3 bases from J; bases unmatched to any gene: 3. From germline, CDR1 is MNHNY and CDR2 SVGAGI (reference sequence).

The CDR3 region has the DNA TGCAGCGTTGTGGGGAATGACGGGACAGATCCAAGCAATCAGCCCCAGCATTTT. This gives the protein CSVVGNDGTDPSNQPQHF. The J gene is TRBJ1-5, the V gene TRBV29-1; TRBD1 agrees at 7 bases. The ends lost 4 bases at V and 1 base at J; junction bases unmatched: 16. The CDR3 loop spans 18 amino acids. Germline V gene lookup returns CDR1 SQVTM and CDR2 ANQGSEA.

DNA for the CDR3: TGTGCCAGCAGGCCCGGGACTAGCGTAAACTACGAGCAGTACTTC. Translating it yields CASRPGTSVNYEQYF. The chain links TRBV27 to TRBJ2-7; the match to TRBD2 covers 10 bases. The CDR3 totals 15 residues. Trimming took 6 bases from V and 3 from J; bases not matched to a gene: 8. CDR1 MNHEY and CDR2 SMNVEV come from the germline V gene (reference sequence).

The gene calls are TRBV6-6 and TRBJ2-1; D possibly corresponds to TRBD2 (5 bases). Germline V CDR1 and CDR2: MNHNY, SVGAGI (reference sequence). CDR3 length: 14 residues. Trimming shortened V by 6 bases and J by 3 bases, and 12 bases separated the two germline ends. The CDR3 protein is CASSSDGDYNEQFF. The CDR3 DNA reads TGTGCCAGCAGCTCGGACGGGGACTACAATGAGCAGTTCTTC.

Turning to this clone: The same CDR3 is also encoded by other DNA sequences in this sample. The genes are TRBV27 and TRBJ1-5; D is unresolved. The germline V gene encodes CDR1 MNHEY and CDR2 SMNVEV (reference sequence). The CDR3 consists of 13 residues. V was trimmed by 0 bases and J by 6 bases, leaving 6 bases between them. CDR3 sequence: CASSLSRVQPQHF. CDR3 bases: TGTGCCAGCAGTTTATCCCGGGTTCAGCCCCAGCATTTT.

This clone was seen a few times. The chain couples TRBV29-1 to TRBJ1-4; D might be TRBD1 (5 bases). This CDR3 is 13 amino acids long. The germline CDR1 and CDR2 sequences are SQVTM and ANQGSEA. The V end lost 6 bases, the J end lost 6 bases, and 14 bases lay between the germline ends. CDR3: CSVGSPGDEKLFF. CDR3 in DNA: TGCAGCGTAGGTTCCCCGGGGGATGAAAAACTGTTTTTT. Combining the CDR3 with reference TRBV29-1 and TRBJ1-4 gives the whole variable domain SAVISQKPSRDICQRGTSLTIQCQVDSQVTMMFWYRQQPGQSLTLIATANQGSEATYESGFVIDKFPISRPNLTFSTLTVSNMSPEDSSIYLCSVGSPGDEKLFFGSGTQLSVL.

The count of this clone is one. The chain uses TRBV7-6 and TRBJ2-5, with D possibly matching TRBD2 (6 bases). The CDR3 runs 14 residues. Trimming took 0 bases from V and 3 from J, leaving 8 bases between them. Germline values: CDR1 SGHVS, CDR2 FNYEAQ. The CDR3 reads CASSLAGGEETQYF. CDR3 in DNA: TGTGCCAGCAGCTTAGCAGGCGGGGAAGAGACCCAGTACTTC.

The rearrangement joins TRBV5-6 to TRBJ2-7, with D possibly matching TRBD2 (7 bases). The germline V gene encodes CDR1 SGHDT and CDR2 YYEEEE. V lost 0 bases and J 5 bases, leaving 12 bases between the germline ends. CDR3 length: 14 amino acids. CDR3 coding DNA: TGTGCCAGCAGCTTGGTGCGGGGGCAGGACGAGCAGTACTTC. As protein: CASSLVRGQDEQYF.

The chain carries TRBV4-2 and TRBJ2-7; D may be TRBD2 (5 bases). The germline V and J ends were trimmed by 2 bases and 6 bases, with 17 bases remaining between them. CDR3 length: 15 amino acids. The V gene's germline CDR1 is LGHNA and CDR2 YNFKEQ. The CDR3 reads CASSQWCGRYREQYV. CDR3 DNA: TGTGCCAGCAGCCAATGGTGTGGGAGATATCGCGAGCAGTACGTC.